This TCR beta chain appears in the sequencing data of a study of glioma-infiltrating T cells (dated by TCRdb to 2015 to 2016). Study-wide context: The study sequenced TCR alpha- and beta-chain repertoires from glioma tissue, from non-neoplastic brain tissue and from matched peripheral blood mononuclear cells. Three low-grade glioma patients, under ten primary glioblastoma patients and three non-glioma patients contributing non-neoplastic brain tissue were included in the paired cohort. Each tissue-infiltrating repertoire was compared with the same patient's peripheral blood repertoire to measure divergence between tissue and blood T-cell populations. Here is what the overall study found, with its caveats: Very few CDR3 sequences were found to be shared between tissue and blood, and this scarcity was attributed to high CDR3 diversity and limited sampling. VJ-independent divergence between tissue and blood was below expectation in non-neoplastic patients but above expectation in all gliomas, especially low-grade gliomas. Group comparisons rested on small numbers: three non-neoplastic, three low-grade glioma and roughly eight glioblastoma patients.

The CDR3 runs 16 amino acids, cysteine and phenylalanine included. Only the CDR3 DNA stays, 48 bases, in frame from base 1. For CDR1 and CDR2, the germline V gene (reference sequence) lists DFQATT and SNEGSKA. TCR alpha and beta CDR3 regions were amplified with the iRepertoire nested amplicon-rescue multiplex PCR (arm-PCR) platform from RNA. The input for one-step reverse transcription and amplification was roughly 100-450 ng of either tissue mRNA or PBMC total RNA. Following bead purification, Illumina adapters were added by a secondary multiplex PCR, and libraries between 200 and 400 bp were gel-purified. Internal 6-nucleotide barcodes were carried by the libraries and were used for demultiplexing. Sequencing of the libraries was done on an Illumina MiSeq using 2x220 or 2x250 nucleotide paired-end reads. Regarding the original processing steps: Paired reads were merged with FLASH 1.2.11 and aligned to the GRCh37 human genome with BWA-MEM before extracting TRA and TRB reads. V and J assignment used an IMGT-derived reference of cassette sequences and CDR3 motifs that included pseudogenes. Reads were translated in three frames, and productive CDR3s were defined by a C…FGXG motif without stop codons. A clonotype was defined as a unique combination of a V-J cassette pair and a CDR3 amino acid sequence. Reads were filtered by Hamming distance, with the threshold set by the sequence error rate of each sample in mapped regions. TCRdb reanalyzed the raw reads on its own, using fastp at Q25 for trimming and MiXCR for clone calling, and kept in-frame beta chains. For every CDR3 protein sequence, its rows merge into one entry that carries the most common genes and DNA. TCRdb's processing, not the authors', yielded these V and J calls. In all, the sample holds fewer than 200,000 distinct CDR3 sequences, and roughly 45% of those were seen once. The top ten clones comprise around 4.9% of the sample.

This clonotype has just one count. It lacks a known antigen. A much larger clonotype is one base distant, so this may be a read error. The source is a human donor with low-grade glioma or glioblastoma, undergoing nonglioma brain surgery, or in good health (not recorded which). The sequenced material came from glioma tissue, nonneoplastic brain tissue, or PBMCs (not recorded which). The chain joins TRBV20-1 to TRBJ2-5, with the D assignment possibly TRBD1 or TRBD2, given 5 matching bases for each. At the DNA level, the sequence is TGCAGTGCAGGGGCCAGCGAGGGAACTCTCCAAGAGACCAAGTACTTC. Translation gives CSAGASEGTLQETKYF.